A selection of T cell receptor beta chains follows, all from one sample in a study of blood T cell repertoires in COVID-19. TCRdb's table, derived via immunoSEQ multiplex PCR, lists solely in-frame clones and lacks some. Of roughly 410,000 clones listed, more than 70% were seen once; the top ten hold more than 1%. Sequencing was performed on peripheral blood. These TCRs come from a man between 35 and 55 years old with acute or convalescent COVID-19. Each CDR3 is given with its conserved first and last residue. D genes are given only for firm matches.

V gene	J gene	D gene	CDR3 protein	CDR3 DNA
TRBV10-1	TRBJ2-3	.	CASSDGGAERDTQYF	TGCGCCAGCAGTGACGGTGGGGCGGAAAGGGATACGCAGTATTTT
TRBV27	TRBJ2-1	.	CASSPRRGEQFF	TGTGCCAGCAGCCCTCGGCGAGGTGAGCAGTTCTTC
TRBV9	TRBJ2-5	.	CASSDGSGPETQYF	TGTGCCAGCAGCGACGGGAGTGGCCCAGAGACCCAGTACTTC
TRBV28	TRBJ2-2	.	CASSLPGLNTGELFF	TGTGCCAGCAGTTTGCCGGGACTCAACACCGGGGAGCTGTTTTTT
TRBV2	TRBJ1-5	.	CASGGHRDGLNQPQHF	TGTGCCAGCGGGGGCCACCGGGACGGACTCAATCAGCCCCAGCATTTT
TRBV21-1	TRBJ1-2	.	CASSKGGDRGASNYGYTF	TGTGCCAGCAGCAAAGGAGGTGACAGGGGTGCCTCTAACTATGGCTACACCTTC
TRBV5-8	TRBJ1-2	.	CASSLDRNYGYTF	TGTGCCAGCAGCTTGGACAGAAACTATGGCTACACCTTC
TRBV5-1	TRBJ2-7	TRBD1	CASSLGTGRYEQYF	TGCGCCAGCAGCTTGGGGACAGGGCGCTACGAGCAGTACTTC
TRBV2	TRBJ2-2	TRBD2	CASRTTSGRGGGELFF	TGTGCCAGCAGGACTACTAGCGGGAGAGGGGGCGGGGAGCTGTTTTTT
TRBV4-2	TRBJ2-5	TRBD2	CASSQVLTSGGLVYF	TGTGCCAGCAGCCAAGTTTTGACTAGCGGGGGGTTGGTGTACTTC